The rows below give T cell receptor beta chains drawn from one sample of a study of cytomegalovirus exposure and HLA in healthy donors. Produced via immunoSEQ multiplex PCR; TCRdb's table is partial and in-frame only. This sample yields some 190,000 clones, of which 70% to 80% are seen a single time; 1.6% belongs to the top ten. Sequenced sample: PBMCs. These receptors were taken from a woman aged 45-59 years in good health and CMV-seronegative. Both conserved end residues are part of each CDR3. A D gene is named only where the DNA matches it firmly. The size of a clone is reported for some rows only, either as once, few or many, or as a class for expanded clones.

cdr3_aa | cdr3_nt | v_call | clone_size | j_call | cdr3_length | d_call
CASSNKGTIASTDTQYF | TGTGCCAGTAGTAACAAAGGGACAATCGCTAGCACAGATACGCAGTATTTT | TRBV19 | - | TRBJ2-3 | 17 | -
CASSLFTTSTDTQYF | TGCGCCAGCAGCTTGTTTACTACTAGCACAGATACGCAGTATTTT | TRBV5-1 | - | TRBJ2-3 | 15 | -
CASSVDGGSYGYTF | TGTGCCAGCAGCGTAGATGGAGGCTCCTATGGCTACACCTTC | TRBV9 | many | TRBJ1-2 | 14 | -
CASSRTSGSSYEQYF | TGCGCCAGCAGCCGTACTAGCGGTTCCTCCTACGAGCAGTACTTC | TRBV4-3 | few | TRBJ2-7 | 15 | TRBD2
CASSFGRSAQPQHF | TGTGCCAGCAGCTTTGGCAGGTCCGCTCAGCCCCAGCATTTT | TRBV5-8 | few | TRBJ1-5 | 14 | -
CVSSRDINYGYTF | TGTGTCAGCAGCAGGGACATCAACTATGGCTACACCTTC | TRBV6-6 | - | TRBJ1-2 | 13 | -
CASSLGGAGETQYF | TGTGCCAGCAGCTTAGGGGGAGCCGGGGAGACCCAGTACTTC | TRBV11-3 | - | TRBJ2-5 | 14 | -
CASSPNRQGFVVGTQYF | TGTGCCAGCAGTCCAAATCGACAGGGGTTCGTGGTAGGGACCCAGTACTTC | TRBV27 | once | TRBJ2-5 | 17 | TRBD1
CASSPRTGPPLNEKLFF | TGTGCCAGCAGTCCACGGACAGGGCCACCACTAAATGAAAAACTGTTTTTT | TRBV27 | once | TRBJ1-4 | 17 | TRBD1
CATSRGGVKLVEAFF | TGTGCCACCAGCAGAGGGGGGGTTAAGTTAGTGGAAGCTTTCTTT | TRBV15 | - | TRBJ1-1 | 15 | -
CASSPGGEYETQYF | TGTGCCAGCAGCCCGGGGGGGGAATATGAGACCCAGTACTTC | TRBV5-4 | - | TRBJ2-5 | 14 | TRBD2
CASSLVGGRGRVYEQYF | TGTGCCAGCAGCCTAGTCGGGGGGAGGGGGAGGGTTTACGAGCAGTACTTC | TRBV7-8 | once | TRBJ2-7 | 17 | -
CASSTASGTIIEQFF | TGTGCCAGCAGCACCGCTAGCGGAACCATCATCGAGCAGTTCTTC | TRBV5-4 | - | TRBJ2-1 | 15 | TRBD2
CASSSNSLYGYTF | TGTGCCAGCAGCTCCAACAGTCTCTATGGCTACACCTTC | TRBV7-2 | - | TRBJ1-2 | 13 | -
CASSRTPGAGANVLTF | TGTGCCAGTAGTCGTACCCCAGGGGCTGGGGCCAACGTCCTGACTTTC | TRBV19 | - | TRBJ2-6 | 16 | -
CASSQLPGGYNEQFF | TGTGCCAGCAGCCAATTACCCGGGGGCTACAATGAGCAGTTCTTC | TRBV14 | - | TRBJ2-1 | 15 | -
CASSLQSFWEQFF | TGTGCCAGCAGCTTACAGTCGTTCTGGGAGCAGTTCTTC | TRBV11-2 | - | TRBJ2-1 | 13 | -
CASSSGQPPGELFF | TGTGCTAGCAGCTCGGGACAGCCCCCCGGGGAGCTGTTTTTT | TRBV7-7 | once | TRBJ2-2 | 14 | TRBD1
CASSPADRGGNSPLHF | TGCGCCAGCAGCCCTGCAGACAGGGGAGGGAATTCACCCCTCCACTTT | TRBV4-1 | few | TRBJ1-6 | 16 | TRBD1
CASSLTGLDNSPLHF | TGTGCCAGCAGCTTGACAGGGTTGGATAATTCACCCCTCCACTTT | TRBV7-2 | - | TRBJ1-6 | 15 | TRBD1
CVTGGGASYEQYF | TGCGTTACCGGCGGGGGGGCCTCCTACGAGCAGTACTTC | TRBV27 | - | TRBJ2-7 | 13 | TRBD2
CAWSTLLPGVYTPGGNQETQYF | TGTGCCTGGAGTACCCTATTGCCTGGAGTGTACACCCCGGGGGGGAACCAAGAGACCCAGTACTTC | TRBV30 | - | TRBJ2-5 | 22 | TRBD2
CASRGRGGFSYGYTF | TGTGCCAGCAGGGGCCGGGGGGGGTTCTCCTATGGCTACACCTTC | TRBV6-5 | - | TRBJ1-2 | 15 | -
CASSLHPHEQYF | TGTGCCAGCAGCTTACATCCCCACGAGCAGTACTTC | TRBV11-2 | few | TRBJ2-7 | 12 | -
CASSFWTGGSRSNQPQHF | TGTGCCAGCAGCTTCTGGACAGGGGGCTCTCGGAGCAATCAGCCCCAGCATTTT | TRBV7-8 | - | TRBJ1-5 | 18 | TRBD1
CASSVTGGLGETQYF | TGTGCCAGCAGTGTCACCGGGGGGCTTGGAGAGACCCAGTACTTC | TRBV25-1 | - | TRBJ2-5 | 15 | -
CASSSESRGRWETQYF | TGCGCCAGCAGCTCAGAATCGCGGGGGAGATGGGAGACCCAGTACTTC | TRBV5-1 | - | TRBJ2-5 | 16 | TRBD2
CASSLTGARTF | TGTGCCAGCAGCTTAACAGGGGCCCGCACCTTC | TRBV7-9 | few | TRBJ1-2 | 11 | TRBD1
CASSTGLDNEQFF | TGTGCCAGCAGCACGGGACTGGACAATGAGCAGTTCTTC | TRBV5-4 | - | TRBJ2-1 | 13 | -
CASSPLKGEGGETQYF | TGTGCCAGCAGCCCGCTGAAAGGTGAGGGAGGAGAGACCCAGTACTTC | TRBV7-8 | - | TRBJ2-5 | 16 | -
CASSPTAGDMEAFF | TGTGCCAGCTCACCGACAGCGGGCGATATGGAAGCTTTCTTT | TRBV18 | - | TRBJ1-1 | 14 | -
CASSRQVSSYEQYF | TGTGCCAGCAGTAGACAGGTTAGCTCCTACGAGCAGTACTTC | TRBV2 | once | TRBJ2-7 | 14 | -
CASSLGGPGLTEQYF | TGTGCCAGCAGCTTAGGGGGTCCAGGACTCACCGAGCAGTACTTC | TRBV7-6 | - | TRBJ2-7 | 15 | -
CASSFQGGRVRQYF | TGTGCCAGCAGTTTTCAGGGCGGTAGGGTCAGGCAGTATTTT | TRBV28 | - | TRBJ2-3 | 14 | -
CASSYKGQGYGYTF | TGTGCCAGCAGTTACAAGGGACAGGGCTATGGCTACACCTTC | TRBV6-5 | - | TRBJ1-2 | 14 | TRBD1
CASSSPHRSSYNEQFF | TGTGCCAGCAGCTCCCCACATAGGAGCTCCTACAATGAGCAGTTCTTC | TRBV5-6 | - | TRBJ2-1 | 16 | -
CASSPRLPSTDTQYF | TGTGCCAGCAGCCCCCGGTTGCCTAGCACAGATACGCAGTATTTT | TRBV7-6 | - | TRBJ2-3 | 15 | -
CASSQAAITGNSNQPQHF | TGTGCCAGCAGTCAAGCGGCCATTACAGGGAATAGCAATCAGCCCCAGCATTTT | TRBV28 | few | TRBJ1-5 | 18 | -
CASNANPQGLSNYGYTF | TGTGCCAGCAACGCAAACCCGCAGGGACTAAGCAACTATGGCTACACCTTC | TRBV28 | - | TRBJ1-2 | 17 | -
CASSYSFQGSYGYTF | TGTGCCAGCAGTTACTCGTTTCAGGGGAGCTATGGCTACACCTTC | TRBV6-5 | few | TRBJ1-2 | 15 | -
CASSLGTSVNEQFF | TGCGCCAGCAGCTTAGGGACTAGCGTAAATGAGCAGTTCTTC | TRBV5-1 | - | TRBJ2-1 | 14 | TRBD2
CASSSYEGYTF | TGTGCCAGCAGCTCGTATGAGGGCTACACCTTC | TRBV5-4 | many | TRBJ1-2 | 11 | -
CASNGGTGGQPQHF | TGTGCCAGCAATGGAGGAACAGGGGGGCAGCCCCAGCATTTT | TRBV6-5 | - | TRBJ1-5 | 14 | TRBD1
CASSVASALSGGETQYF | TGTGCCAGCAGCGTAGCGTCAGCTCTCTCTGGGGGGGAGACCCAGTACTTC | TRBV9 | - | TRBJ2-5 | 17 | -
CASSIGGGLQETQYF | TGTGCCAGTAGTATCGGGGGGGGACTGCAAGAGACCCAGTACTTC | TRBV19 | - | TRBJ2-5 | 15 | TRBD2
CASSSGLLAGVINEQFF | TGTGCCAGCAGCTCTGGACTTCTAGCGGGAGTTATCAATGAGCAGTTCTTC | TRBV7-2 | - | TRBJ2-1 | 17 | TRBD2
CASSEIDRNTEAFF | TGTGCCAGCAGTGAGATCGACAGGAACACTGAAGCTTTCTTT | TRBV25-1 | few | TRBJ1-1 | 14 | -
CASSLTGTGGNQPQHF | TGTGCCAGCAGCTTGACCGGGACAGGGGGTAATCAGCCCCAGCATTTT | TRBV13 | - | TRBJ1-5 | 16 | TRBD1
CASTQKDARGGFDGELFF | TGCGCCAGCACCCAGAAGGATGCGCGGGGGGGGTTTGACGGGGAGCTGTTTTTT | TRBV4-3 | few | TRBJ2-2 | 18 | TRBD2
CASRTLAGGYNEQFF | TGTGCCAGCAGGACACTAGCGGGAGGGTACAATGAGCAGTTCTTC | TRBV11-2 | - | TRBJ2-1 | 15 | TRBD2
CASSLDRGATDTQYF | TGTGCCAGCAGCTTAGACCGGGGGGCAACAGATACGCAGTATTTT | TRBV7-9 | once | TRBJ2-3 | 15 | -
CASSHRTSGSVLPYF | TGTGCCAGCAGTCACCGGACTAGCGGGAGTGTTTTGCCGTACTTC | TRBV6-5 | once | TRBJ2-7 | 15 | TRBD2
CASSLSGRADNEQFF | TGTGCCAGCAGCCTCAGCGGGAGGGCCGACAATGAGCAGTTCTTC | TRBV11-3 | - | TRBJ2-1 | 15 | TRBD2
CASSEVGGRSYNEQFF | TGTGCCAGCAGTGAAGTTGGCGGGAGAAGCTACAATGAGCAGTTCTTC | TRBV6-1 | - | TRBJ2-1 | 16 | TRBD2
CASSEALRGAGKLFF | TGTGCCAGCAGTGAAGCGCTTCGGGGGGCAGGAAAACTGTTTTTT | TRBV2 | few | TRBJ1-4 | 15 | -